A single T cell receptor beta chain is shown here with its context. This CDR3 comprises 16 residues. Germline V gene data show CDR1 as LNHNV and CDR2 as YYDKDF (reference sequence). V dropped 1 base and J dropped 1 base, with 13 bases sitting between them. This specimen belongs to a study of control samples from healthy donors and cancer patients. Only in-frame clones appear in the TCRdb table, and some are missing; sequencing was by immunoSEQ multiplex PCR. The sample contains about 190,000 clones, about 90% of which appear only once. The sample consisted of blood. The J gene is TRBJ1-1, the V gene TRBV15; tentatively, D is TRBD1 (6 bases). This receptor was obtained from a man aged 25 to 40 in good health. CDR3 amino acids: CATSRGGDRRNTEAFF. The CDR3 region has the DNA TGTGCCACCAGCAGAGGGGGAGACAGGAGGAACACTGAAGCTTTCTTT.